The present entry profiles one T cell receptor beta chain with its context. Its antigen is not yet known. No per-base quality is available; no much larger clone lies one base away. TCRbeta CDR3 regions were amplified from genomic DNA using the immunoSEQ Assay, a bias-controlled multiplex PCR. The authors processed their data as follows. The number of nucleated cells in each sample was estimated by amplification of reference gene primers within the assay. To quantify the absolute abundance of each unique TCRbeta CDR3 rearrangement, sequence reads were collapsed and filtered. For each sample, productive Simpson clonality was calculated by taking the square root of Simpson's diversity index across productive rearrangements. In TCRdb, the immuneACCESS table is reduced to in-frame sequences with V and J assigned. These tables do not hold every clone; where another copy was compared, an unresolved V gene accounts for under half, and the others remain unexplained. That table gives V, J and clone size, and the DNA gave D and trimming. For this sample there are some 270,000 clones; 85% to 90% appear just once. The ten largest clones take up less than 2% of the sample.

The germline V gene sets CDR1 to SGHNT and CDR2 to YENEEA. The junction shows trimming of 0 bases on V and 6 bases on J, plus 13 bases between the germline ends. The CDR3 runs 15 amino acids, cysteine and phenylalanine included. The entry retains the CDR3 DNA only, 45 bases that are in frame from base 1. The sample originates from a study of blood T cell repertoires in COVID-19 (dated by TCRdb to about 2020). Regarding the study in general: The collaborator samples originated in the United States, Italy and Spain and spanned the acute and convalescent phases of COVID-19. Where available, HLA class I and class II types were taken from metadata supplied by the sample provider and were not determined by assay-based typing. A freely available public database, intended as a resource for researchers studying the immune response to SARS-CoV-2, is where the repertoires were released. Nearly every sample came with metadata listing a de-identified subject ID, COVID-19 status, age in years and sex. Deeply sampled blood TCRbeta repertoires from subjects exposed to, actively infected with, or recovered from COVID-19 were included in the dataset. The prospective study material was composed of cDNA or gDNA derived from T cells, B-cell-depleted T cells, or PBMCs. Samples were obtained from the ongoing ImmuneRACE study (first 160 participants) and from about 1,300 subjects provided by 6 global collaborators.

Study-wide conclusions, independent of this receptor: How much clinical and demographic metadata was included differed by source and by participant, and the metadata was provided uncurated.

In the prospective study, participants were 18 to 89 years old, resided in about 25 geographic areas of the United States, and were enrolled through a virtual design. To assign participants to cohorts, the prospective study relied on clinical history that participants themselves reported in a screening survey and a study questionnaire. ImmuneRACE Cohort 3 recovered participants were defined by two consecutive negative NP/OP PCR tests, healthcare professional clearance, or symptom resolution. In the prospective study, whole blood, serum and a nasopharyngeal or oropharyngeal swab were collected from each participant by mobile phlebotomists. Participants in the prospective study had the option to provide additional blood draws and questionnaires over a 2-month period. Prospective study blood samples were shipped either frozen or at room temperature before DNA extraction.

The V and J segments used are TRBV11-3 and TRBJ2-3, and perhaps TRBD2 as D gene, on 5 matching bases. Sequencing was done on a sample of PBMCs or T cells enriched from blood (not recorded which). The clonotype comes from a woman aged 60-75 years who had recovered from COVID-19. The CDR3 amino acid sequence is: CASSLDQSRGDTQYF. The DNA sequence is TGTGCCAGCAGCTTAGATCAGTCACGAGGGGATACGCAGTATTTT.